The T cell receptor beta chain described here comes from a study of T cell responses to AZD1222 COVID-19 vaccine (dated by TCRdb to the early 2020s). Describing the broader study: A total of 230 or so trial participants underwent TCR sequencing, of whom about 210 received two doses of AZD1222 and about 26 received two doses of the MenACWY control vaccine. Enrollment into the trials was organized by age into subgroups of 18-55, 56-69 and 70-plus years, and those subgroups contained around 150, 28 and 57 TCR-sequenced participants, respectively.

A remark on this clone: Its antigen specificity is not known. Per-nucleotide qualities are absent, and no much larger clonotype sits a single base away.

The CDR3 regions of human TCRbeta chains were subjected to immunosequencing. Turning to the authors' computational methods: TCRs in the repertoires were matched against a reference library of SARS-CoV-2-specific TCRs that had been generated with the MIRA antigen-specificity platform. Breadth was defined as the fraction of unique TCRs that were SARS-CoV-2-associated. Depth was defined as the fraction of total T cells that were SARS-CoV-2-associated. Using the MIRA data, each spike-specific TCR was assigned both to the spike region to which the TCR was reactive and to a CD4 or CD8 class. Log10-transformed breadth and depth values were compared by one-way ANOVA with Sidak's multiple comparisons tests. This is the immuneACCESS table as TCRdb keeps it, with only in-frame sequences that have V and J called. A part of the clones is gone; compared with another copy, unresolved V genes explain less than half, and the rest is unexplained. The V and J calls and clone size come from that table; D and trimming were worked out from the DNA. The sample includes tens of thousands of clones, with approximately 85% observed a single time. The top ten clonotypes cover 8% to 13% of the sample.

General study outcomes and caveats: In the small 56-69-year group, the increase in depth fell short of significance, most likely because of low power. Because no day 14 peak-response samples were available, the repertoires could be characterized only after the peak T cell response. Conclusions about previously exposed vaccinees are limited because only six or seven AZD1222 recipients were SARS-CoV-2 seropositive at baseline. Participants were mostly white British and included more females than males, and it was suggested by the authors that clonal diversity may have been underestimated. Vaccine-associated CD4 TCRs spanned the whole spike protein, with dominant responses in regions 160-218 and 743-854. After two AZD1222 doses, both the breadth and the depth of spike-specific TCRs were significantly higher than at day 0 and than in MenACWY recipients. Nearly half of unique spike-specific TCRs reportedly recognized epitopes outside regions mutated in the B.1.351 and B.1.1.7 variants.

From a lookup of the germline V gene (reference sequence), CDR1 and CDR2 are LNHDA and SQIVND. The CDR3 starts with the cysteine, ends with the phenylalanine, and has 15 residues. Only the CDR3 DNA stays, 45 bases, in frame from base 1. V and J are truncated by 2 bases and 5 bases respectively, leaving an intervening sequence of 15 bases. The time point label, read with the paper, signifies: about 28 days (+/-7) after the second vaccine dose. AZD1222 recipients with second doses at about 4 weeks or about 12 weeks were pooled, because spike-specific TCR depth and breadth did not differ between schedules. Vaccinee samples were obtained from the UK trials COV001 and COV002, which included a single-blind randomized controlled phase 2/3 trial of AZD1222 (ChAdOx1 nCoV-19) in healthy adults. For TCRbeta chain sequencing, PBMC samples from trial participants were taken at day 0 and at day 28 after the second dose.

The V gene is TRBV19 and the J gene is TRBJ1-1; confidence is insufficient to name the D gene. The sequence came from an adult who received the AZD1222 COVID-19 vaccine. The sequencing here drew on peripheral blood, taken 28 days after the second AZD1222 dose. The CDR3 sequence is CASSIIIGVRTEAFF. The DNA reads TGTGCCAGTAGTATAATCATTGGGGTTCGGACTGAAGCTTTCTTT.